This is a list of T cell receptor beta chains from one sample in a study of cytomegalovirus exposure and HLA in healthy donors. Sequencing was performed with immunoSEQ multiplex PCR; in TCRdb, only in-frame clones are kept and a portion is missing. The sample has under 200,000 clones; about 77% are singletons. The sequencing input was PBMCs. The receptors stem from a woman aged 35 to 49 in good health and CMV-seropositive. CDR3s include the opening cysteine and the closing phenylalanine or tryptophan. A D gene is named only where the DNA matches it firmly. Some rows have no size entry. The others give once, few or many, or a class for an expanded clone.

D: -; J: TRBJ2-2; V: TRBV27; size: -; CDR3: CASRDIWDTGELFF; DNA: TGTGCCAGCAGGGACATATGGGACACCGGGGAGCTGTTTTTT
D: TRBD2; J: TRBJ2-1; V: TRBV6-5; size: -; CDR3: CASSYFGGRDEQFF; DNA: TGTGCCAGCAGTTACTTTGGCGGGAGGGATGAGCAGTTCTTC
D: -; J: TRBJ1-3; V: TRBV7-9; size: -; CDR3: CASSSYRAPGNTIYF; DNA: TGTGCCAGCAGTTCATACAGGGCACCTGGAAACACCATATATTTT
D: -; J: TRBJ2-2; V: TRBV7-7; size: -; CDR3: CASSSSHQTGELFF; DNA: TGTGCCAGCAGCTCCTCACATCAAACCGGGGAGCTGTTTTTT
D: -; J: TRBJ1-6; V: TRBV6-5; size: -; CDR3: CASQMRAAFNSPLHF; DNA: TGTGCCTCTCAAATGAGGGCAGCTTTTAATTCACCCCTCCACTTT
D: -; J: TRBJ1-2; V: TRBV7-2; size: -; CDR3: CASRTEINYGYTF; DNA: TGTGCCAGCAGGACAGAGATTAACTATGGCTACACCTTC
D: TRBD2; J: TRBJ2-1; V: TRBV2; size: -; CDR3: CASSYSSGSANEQFF; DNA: TGTGCCAGCAGCTATTCTAGCGGGAGCGCCAATGAGCAGTTCTTC
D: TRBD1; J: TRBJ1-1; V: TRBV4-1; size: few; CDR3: CASSQDLQGEFLNTEAFF; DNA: TGCGCCAGCAGCCAAGATCTTCAGGGGGAATTTTTGAACACTGAAGCTTTCTTT
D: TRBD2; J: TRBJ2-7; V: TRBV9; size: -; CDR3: CASSLGAGGTYEQYF; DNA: TGTGCCAGCAGCCTCGGGGCGGGAGGGACCTACGAGCAGTACTTC
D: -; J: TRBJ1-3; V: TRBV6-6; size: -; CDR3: CASSKQDSGNTIYF; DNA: TGTGCCAGCAGTAAACAAGACTCTGGAAACACCATATATTTT
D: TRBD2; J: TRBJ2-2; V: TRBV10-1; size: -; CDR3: CASSRGTSASTGELFF; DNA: TGCGCCAGCAGCCGGGGCACTAGCGCGAGCACCGGGGAGCTGTTTTTT
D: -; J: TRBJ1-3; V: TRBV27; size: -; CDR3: CASSLIGRGSGNTIYF; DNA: TGTGCCAGCAGTTTAATTGGCAGGGGCTCTGGAAACACCATATATTTT
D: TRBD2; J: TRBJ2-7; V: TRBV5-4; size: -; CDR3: CASSSGLAGGLYEQYF; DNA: TGTGCCAGCAGCTCTGGACTAGCGGGAGGGCTCTACGAGCAGTACTTC
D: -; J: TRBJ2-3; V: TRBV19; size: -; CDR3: CASSPPLWGDWDTQYF; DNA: TGTGCCAGTAGTCCTCCCCTGTGGGGGGATTGGGATACGCAGTATTTT